This TCR beta chain was recorded in a study of preoperative IRX-2 immunotherapy in early breast cancer. Only in-frame clones appear in the TCRdb table, and some are missing; sequencing was by immunoSEQ multiplex PCR. The sample lists around 62,000 clones, roughly 94% occurring once. The sample's treatment: preoperative locoregional IRX-2 cytokine immunotherapy. Patients received preoperative, locoregional IRX-2 cytokine immunotherapy in a phase Ib study. Trimming removed 3 bases from V and 8 bases from J, with 13 bases in between. Germline V lookup: CDR1 LNHDA, CDR2 SQIVND (reference sequence). The CDR3 has 13 residues.

Sampling was performed from a patient treated with IRX-2 immunotherapy. The chain employs TRBV19 and TRBJ1-2; D unresolved. The clonotype originates from a human donor with breast cancer. The CDR3 DNA is TGTGCCAGTAGTATTGTGGAGGGTTCCGGCTACACCTTC. Translation: CASSIVEGSGYTF.